Listed below are T cell receptor beta chains from one sample, sequenced in a study of T-cell reconstitution after alpha-beta-depleted transplantation in children. One entry per CDR3 protein results from TCRdb running MiXCR on the PCR reads. The sample lists about 250,000 distinct CDR3 sequences; 20% to 30% were seen once. The sample consisted of PBMCs, mostly from graft donor cells, taken 360 days after TCRalphabeta/CD19-depleted stem cell transplant. Source of these receptors: a female patient aged 2 to 10 who had a stem cell transplant for congenital amegakaryocytic thrombocytopenia, so the T cells may come from the graft donor. Each CDR3 is given with its conserved first and last residue. The D gene is left open where the match is weak. Not every row has a clone size; where given, it reads once, few, many or a size class.

d_call: -
v_call: TRBV10-3
j_call: TRBJ2-3
clone_size: -
cdr3_aa: CAIRQGNPTDTQYF
cdr3_nt: TGTGCCATCAGACAGGGAAACCCCACAGATACGCAGTATTTT

d_call: -
v_call: TRBV3-1
j_call: TRBJ2-3
clone_size: -
cdr3_aa: CASSQDWRTSTDTQYF
cdr3_nt: TGTGCCAGCAGCCAAGACTGGCGGACAAGCACAGATACGCAGTATTTT

d_call: TRBD1
v_call: TRBV12-3/TRBV12-4
j_call: TRBJ1-5
clone_size: few
cdr3_aa: CASSSGWSDREIQPQHF
cdr3_nt: TGTGCCAGCAGTTCAGGATGGAGTGACAGGGAGATTCAGCCCCAGCATTTT

d_call: TRBD2
v_call: TRBV12-3/TRBV12-4
j_call: TRBJ2-7
clone_size: -
cdr3_aa: CASRRTSGTRDEQYF
cdr3_nt: TGTGCCAGCAGGAGGACTAGCGGCACCCGTGACGAGCAGTACTTC

d_call: -
v_call: TRBV18
j_call: TRBJ1-2
clone_size: -
cdr3_aa: CASSPSGGSNYGYTF
cdr3_nt: TGTGCCAGCTCACCATCCGGGGGGTCCAACTATGGCTACACCTTC

d_call: -
v_call: TRBV5-1
j_call: TRBJ2-3
clone_size: -
cdr3_aa: CASSLFGGQSTDTQYF
cdr3_nt: TGCGCCAGCAGCTTGTTTGGGGGGCAGAGCACAGATACGCAGTATTTT

d_call: -
v_call: TRBV5-1
j_call: TRBJ2-2
clone_size: -
cdr3_aa: CASSLTGAYAGELFF
cdr3_nt: TGCGCCAGCAGCTTGACCGGGGCGTACGCCGGGGAGCTGTTTTTT

d_call: TRBD1
v_call: TRBV11-2
j_call: TRBJ1-2
clone_size: -
cdr3_aa: CASSGGQGSSYTF
cdr3_nt: TGTGCCAGCAGCGGAGGACAGGGTTCTAGCTACACCTTC

d_call: -
v_call: TRBV5-6
j_call: TRBJ1-1
clone_size: few
cdr3_aa: CASSLTHRRVFSEAFF
cdr3_nt: TGTGCCAGCAGCTTGACACACCGCAGGGTTTTCTCTGAAGCTTTCTTT

d_call: -
v_call: TRBV5-5
j_call: TRBJ2-2
clone_size: few
cdr3_aa: CASSLAEGNTGELFF
cdr3_nt: TGTGCCAGCAGCTTGGCAGAAGGAAACACCGGGGAGCTGTTTTTT

d_call: -
v_call: TRBV20-1
j_call: TRBJ2-1
clone_size: -
cdr3_aa: CSARGALGGLQFF
cdr3_nt: TGCAGTGCTAGAGGCGCTCTTGGCGGATTGCAGTTCTTC

d_call: TRBD2
v_call: TRBV19
j_call: TRBJ2-1
clone_size: -
cdr3_aa: CASSPTTSGNEQFF
cdr3_nt: TGTGCCAGTAGTCCGACGACTAGCGGCAATGAGCAGTTCTTC

d_call: TRBD1
v_call: TRBV24-1
j_call: TRBJ2-7
clone_size: few
cdr3_aa: CATSDGTGSGFYEQYF
cdr3_nt: TGTGCCACCAGTGATGGGACAGGGTCGGGGTTTTACGAGCAGTACTTC

d_call: TRBD1
v_call: TRBV7-2
j_call: TRBJ2-7
clone_size: -
cdr3_aa: CASSFQAGGYEQYF
cdr3_nt: TGTGCCAGCAGCTTTCAGGCAGGGGGCTACGAGCAGTACTTC

d_call: -
v_call: TRBV4-1
j_call: TRBJ2-4
clone_size: -
cdr3_aa: CASSQEVSGSGKNIQYF
cdr3_nt: TGCGCCAGCAGCCAAGAAGTGTCCGGTAGCGGTAAAAACATTCAGTACTTC

d_call: -
v_call: TRBV5-1
j_call: TRBJ1-5
clone_size: -
cdr3_aa: CAWAGGGNQPQHF
cdr3_nt: TGCGCCTGGGCCGGGGGAGGCAATCAGCCCCAGCATTTT

d_call: -
v_call: TRBV28
j_call: TRBJ2-7
clone_size: few
cdr3_aa: CASRRDLSHEQYF
cdr3_nt: TGTGCCAGCAGGCGGGACTTGAGCCACGAGCAGTACTTC

d_call: -
v_call: TRBV2
j_call: TRBJ2-2
clone_size: few
cdr3_aa: CASRDGANTGELFF
cdr3_nt: TGTGCCAGCAGGGACGGAGCGAACACCGGGGAGCTGTTTTTT

d_call: -
v_call: TRBV29-1
j_call: TRBJ2-3
clone_size: -
cdr3_aa: CSVAGPDTQYF
cdr3_nt: TGCAGCGTTGCAGGGCCAGATACGCAGTATTTT

d_call: -
v_call: TRBV12-3/TRBV12-4
j_call: TRBJ2-2
clone_size: -
cdr3_aa: CASSLGLAHTGELFF
cdr3_nt: TGTGCCAGCAGTTTGGGACTGGCCCACACCGGGGAGCTGTTTTTT

d_call: TRBD2
v_call: TRBV12-3/TRBV12-4
j_call: TRBJ2-5
clone_size: -
cdr3_aa: CASRPSLWGGETQYF
cdr3_nt: TGTGCCAGCAGGCCGTCGTTGTGGGGAGGGGAGACCCAGTACTTC

d_call: -
v_call: TRBV10-3
j_call: TRBJ2-1
clone_size: -
cdr3_aa: CAISGRDARSSYNEQFF
cdr3_nt: TGTGCCATCAGTGGAAGGGACGCCAGGAGCTCCTACAATGAGCAGTTCTTC

d_call: TRBD1
v_call: TRBV20-1
j_call: TRBJ1-1
clone_size: few
cdr3_aa: CSARTGGHTEAFF
cdr3_nt: TGCAGTGCCCGGACAGGGGGCCACACTGAAGCTTTCTTT

d_call: -
v_call: TRBV20-1
j_call: TRBJ1-5
clone_size: few
cdr3_aa: CSASRAGNQPQHF
cdr3_nt: TGCAGTGCTAGTCGGGCAGGCAATCAGCCCCAGCATTTT

d_call: TRBD1
v_call: TRBV2
j_call: TRBJ1-6
clone_size: few
cdr3_aa: CASSEVGQGINNSPLHF
cdr3_nt: TGTGCCAGCAGTGAAGTCGGACAGGGGATAAATAATTCACCCCTCCACTTT

d_call: -
v_call: TRBV28
j_call: TRBJ2-6
clone_size: -
cdr3_aa: CVSSSGSGANVLTF
cdr3_nt: TGTGTCAGCAGTTCTGGATCTGGGGCCAACGTCCTGACTTTC

d_call: TRBD1
v_call: TRBV5-1
j_call: TRBJ2-2
clone_size: few
cdr3_aa: CASSVNWDRREAGELFF
cdr3_nt: TGCGCCAGCAGCGTAAACTGGGACAGGAGAGAGGCCGGGGAGCTGTTTTTT

d_call: TRBD1
v_call: TRBV7-9
j_call: TRBJ2-1
clone_size: -
cdr3_aa: CASSLEVTGGYNEQFF
cdr3_nt: TGTGCCAGCAGCTTAGAAGTGACAGGGGGGTACAATGAGCAGTTCTTC

d_call: -
v_call: TRBV20-1
j_call: TRBJ1-6
clone_size: few
cdr3_aa: CSARLISGQDNSPLHF
cdr3_nt: TGCAGTGCCCGACTTATTAGCGGGCAGGACAATTCACCCCTCCACTTT

d_call: -
v_call: TRBV20-1
j_call: TRBJ2-7
clone_size: -
cdr3_aa: CSATLLGAYYEQYF
cdr3_nt: TGCAGTGCTACCTTGTTAGGCGCCTACTACGAGCAGTACTTC

d_call: -
v_call: TRBV20-1
j_call: TRBJ1-1
clone_size: few
cdr3_aa: CSARSSTVNTEAFF
cdr3_nt: TGCAGTGCTAGATCTTCGACAGTGAACACTGAAGCTTTCTTT

d_call: -
v_call: TRBV20-1
j_call: TRBJ2-7
clone_size: -
cdr3_aa: CSARDQTYEQYF
cdr3_nt: TGCAGTGCTAGAGATCAAACCTACGAGCAGTACTTC

d_call: TRBD1
v_call: TRBV15
j_call: TRBJ2-1
clone_size: few
cdr3_aa: CATSRQPRTGVFYNEQFF
cdr3_nt: TGTGCCACCAGCAGGCAACCCCGGACAGGGGTATTCTACAATGAGCAGTTCTTC

d_call: TRBD1
v_call: TRBV5-1
j_call: TRBJ2-3
clone_size: few
cdr3_aa: CASSLALRTGGTDTQYF
cdr3_nt: TGCGCCAGCAGCTTGGCCCTAAGGACAGGGGGCACAGATACGCAGTATTTT

d_call: TRBD1
v_call: TRBV10-3
j_call: TRBJ1-1
clone_size: few
cdr3_aa: CAADEGQLTEAFF
cdr3_nt: TGTGCCGCCGATGAGGGACAGCTCACTGAAGCTTTCTTT

d_call: TRBD2
v_call: TRBV28
j_call: TRBJ2-3
clone_size: few
cdr3_aa: CASTPRGGFTDTQYF
cdr3_nt: TGTGCCAGCACCCCTCGGGGGGGGTTCACAGATACGCAGTATTTT

d_call: -
v_call: TRBV19
j_call: TRBJ1-2
clone_size: -
cdr3_aa: CASSSSTGYSYGYTF
cdr3_nt: TGTGCCAGTAGTTCCTCGACAGGTTACAGCTATGGCTACACCTTC

d_call: TRBD1
v_call: TRBV4-1
j_call: TRBJ2-1
clone_size: -
cdr3_aa: CASSQDRGTGSYNEQFF
cdr3_nt: TGCGCCAGCAGCCAAGATCGCGGGACAGGTTCCTACAATGAGCAGTTCTTC

d_call: TRBD2
v_call: TRBV4-3
j_call: TRBJ2-2
clone_size: -
cdr3_aa: CASSQWTSGTLGELFF
cdr3_nt: TGCGCCAGCAGCCAATGGACTAGCGGGACGCTCGGGGAGCTGTTTTTT

d_call: TRBD1
v_call: TRBV20-1
j_call: TRBJ2-5
clone_size: -
cdr3_aa: CSANPTGGVETQYF
cdr3_nt: TGCAGTGCTAACCCGACAGGGGGCGTGGAGACCCAGTACTTC

d_call: -
v_call: TRBV7-2
j_call: TRBJ2-1
clone_size: -
cdr3_aa: CASSQVIGGNEQFF
cdr3_nt: TGTGCCAGCAGCCAGGTGATAGGTGGTAATGAGCAGTTCTTC

d_call: -
v_call: TRBV10-2
j_call: TRBJ2-2
clone_size: few
cdr3_aa: CASSEYAENTGELFF
cdr3_nt: TGCGCCAGCAGTGAGTATGCCGAGAACACCGGGGAGCTGTTTTTT

d_call: TRBD2
v_call: TRBV4-2
j_call: TRBJ2-3
clone_size: -
cdr3_aa: CASSQRETSGKTDTQYF
cdr3_nt: TGTGCCAGCAGCCAAAGGGAGACTAGCGGGAAAACAGATACGCAGTATTTT

d_call: -
v_call: TRBV20-1
j_call: TRBJ2-6
clone_size: -
cdr3_aa: CSASPDRTFGANVLTF
cdr3_nt: TGCAGTGCTAGTCCCGACAGGACCTTTGGGGCCAACGTCCTGACTTTC

d_call: TRBD1
v_call: TRBV7-9
j_call: TRBJ2-7
clone_size: few
cdr3_aa: CASSSTSRDSPSYEQYF
cdr3_nt: TGTGCCAGCAGCTCCACCTCCCGGGACAGTCCGTCCTACGAGCAGTACTTC

d_call: -
v_call: TRBV7-2
j_call: TRBJ1-2
clone_size: -
cdr3_aa: CAKAKTGVYGYTF
cdr3_nt: TGTGCCAAGGCGAAAACAGGCGTCTATGGCTACACCTTC

d_call: -
v_call: TRBV20-1
j_call: TRBJ2-5
clone_size: -
cdr3_aa: CSARVRGTRETQYF
cdr3_nt: TGCAGTGCTAGAGTAAGGGGAACCAGAGAGACCCAGTACTTC

d_call: -
v_call: TRBV7-9
j_call: TRBJ1-1
clone_size: few
cdr3_aa: CASSSPGRLYTEAFF
cdr3_nt: TGTGCCAGCAGCTCACCGGGACGGCTGTACACTGAAGCTTTCTTT

d_call: TRBD2
v_call: TRBV6-2/TRBV6-3
j_call: TRBJ2-1
clone_size: -
cdr3_aa: CASSYGGLAGNTYNEQFF
cdr3_nt: TGTGCCAGCAGTTACGGGGGACTAGCGGGGAATACTTACAATGAGCAGTTCTTC

d_call: -
v_call: TRBV28
j_call: TRBJ1-2
clone_size: once
cdr3_aa: CASSLLQEINYGYTF
cdr3_nt: TGTGCCAGCAGTTTACTGCAGGAGATAAACTATGGCTACACCTTC